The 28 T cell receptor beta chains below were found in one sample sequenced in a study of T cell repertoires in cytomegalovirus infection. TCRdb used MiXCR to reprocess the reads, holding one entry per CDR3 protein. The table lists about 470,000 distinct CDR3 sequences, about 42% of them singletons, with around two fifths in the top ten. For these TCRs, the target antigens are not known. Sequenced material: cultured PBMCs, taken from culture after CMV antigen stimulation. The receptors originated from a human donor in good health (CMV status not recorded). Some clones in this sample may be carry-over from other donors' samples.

The CDR3 DNA is TGTGCCAGCAGTTTATACTCGGGGTTCGAGCAGTACTTC. It yields the protein CASSLYSGFEQYF. The V call is TRBV12-3 or TRBV12-4, the J call TRBJ2-7, with a possible D match to TRBD2 (5 bases). The length of the CDR3 is 13 residues. Deletions cut 2 bases from V and 6 bases from J, with 11 bases between.

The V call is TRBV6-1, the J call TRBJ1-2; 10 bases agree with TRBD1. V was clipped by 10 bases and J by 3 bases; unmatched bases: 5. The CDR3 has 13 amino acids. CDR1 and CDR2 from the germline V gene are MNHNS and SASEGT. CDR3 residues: CANRQGADYGYTF. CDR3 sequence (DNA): TGTGCCAACAGACAGGGGGCGGACTATGGCTACACCTTC.

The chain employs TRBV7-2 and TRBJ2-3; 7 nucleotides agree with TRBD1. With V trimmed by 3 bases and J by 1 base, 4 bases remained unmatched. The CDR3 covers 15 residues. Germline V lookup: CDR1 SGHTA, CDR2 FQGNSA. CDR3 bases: TGTGCCAGCAGCTTGCAGGGGGTGGGCACAGATACGCAGTATTTT. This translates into CASSLQGVGTDTQYF.

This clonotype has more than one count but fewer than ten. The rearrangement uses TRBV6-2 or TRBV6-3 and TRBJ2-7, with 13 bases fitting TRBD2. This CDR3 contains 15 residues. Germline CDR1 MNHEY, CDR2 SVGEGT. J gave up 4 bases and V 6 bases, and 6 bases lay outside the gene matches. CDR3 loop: CASSSGTSGKYEQYF. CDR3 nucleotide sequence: TGTGCCAGCAGCTCGGGGACTAGCGGGAAGTACGAGCAGTACTTC.

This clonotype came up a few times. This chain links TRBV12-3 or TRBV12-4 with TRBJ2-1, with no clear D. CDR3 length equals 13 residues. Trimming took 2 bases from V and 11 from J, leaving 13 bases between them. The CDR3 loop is CASSLFRYVQQFF. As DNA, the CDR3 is TGTGCCAGCAGTTTATTTCGTTATGTACAGCAGTTCTTC.

CDR3 in DNA: TGTGCCAGCAGCCCCGGGACTAGCGGTCCCCAAGAGACCCAGTACTTC. Translation: CASSPGTSGPQETQYF. V gene TRBV7-4 combines with J gene TRBJ2-5; 11 bases are shared with TRBD2. The junction had 6 bases not matched to a gene; V was cut back by 5 bases and J by 1 base. This CDR3 comprises 16 residues. CDR1 SGHVT and CDR2 SQSDAQ come from the germline V gene. The full variable domain, in which reference TRBV7-4 and TRBJ2-5 provide the parts outside the CDR3, is GAGVSQSPRYKVAKRGRDVALRCDSISGHVTLYWYRQTLGQGSEVLTYSQSDAQRDKSGRPSGRFSAERPERSVSTLKIQRTEQGDSAVYLCASSPGTSGPQETQYFGPGTRLLVL.

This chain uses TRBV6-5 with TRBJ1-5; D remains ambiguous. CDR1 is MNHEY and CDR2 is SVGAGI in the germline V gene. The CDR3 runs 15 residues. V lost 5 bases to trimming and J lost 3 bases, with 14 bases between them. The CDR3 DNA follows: TGTGCCAGCAGTGTGGTGGCTGGGCCCAATCAGCCCCAGCATTTT. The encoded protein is CASSVVAGPNQPQHF.

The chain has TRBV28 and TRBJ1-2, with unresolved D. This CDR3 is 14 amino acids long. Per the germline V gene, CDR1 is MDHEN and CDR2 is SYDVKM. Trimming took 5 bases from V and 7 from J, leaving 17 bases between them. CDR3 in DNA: TGTGCCAGCAGTCCTCAGACTCGACGGGGTGGCTACACCTTC. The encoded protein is CASSPQTRRGGYTF.

The CDR3 region is CASTLDRAYGEQFF. The CDR3 DNA reads TGTGCCAGCACCTTGGACAGGGCGTACGGTGAGCAGTTCTTC. The chain has TRBV7-2 and TRBJ2-1, with 8 positions matching TRBD1. V was pared by 7 bases and J by 9 bases, with 11 bases of the junction left unmatched. Germline V lookup: CDR1 SGHTA, CDR2 FQGNSA. The CDR3 loop spans 14 amino acids.

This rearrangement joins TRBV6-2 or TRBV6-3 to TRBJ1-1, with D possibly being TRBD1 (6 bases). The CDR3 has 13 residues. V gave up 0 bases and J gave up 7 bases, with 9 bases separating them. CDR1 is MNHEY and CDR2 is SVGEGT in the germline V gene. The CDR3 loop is CASSYSAGDEAFF. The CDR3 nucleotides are TGTGCCAGCAGTTACTCGGCAGGGGATGAAGCTTTCTTT.

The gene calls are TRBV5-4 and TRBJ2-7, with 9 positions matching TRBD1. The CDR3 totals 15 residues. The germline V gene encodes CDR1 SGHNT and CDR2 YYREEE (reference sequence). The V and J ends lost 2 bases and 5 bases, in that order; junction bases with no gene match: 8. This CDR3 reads CASSFTPGQGHEQYF. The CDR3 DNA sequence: TGTGCCAGCAGCTTCACACCGGGACAGGGCCACGAGCAGTACTTC.

CDR3 nucleotide sequence: TGTGCCAGCAGCTACGTAGGGGCAGATACGCAGTATTTT. This gives the protein CASSYVGADTQYF. The genes are TRBV7-6 and TRBJ2-3; tentatively, D is TRBD1 (5 bases). CDR1 is SGHVS and CDR2 is FNYEAQ in the germline V gene. Trimming cost V 4 bases and J 4 bases, with 9 bases left between them. The CDR3 sequence is 13 residues long.

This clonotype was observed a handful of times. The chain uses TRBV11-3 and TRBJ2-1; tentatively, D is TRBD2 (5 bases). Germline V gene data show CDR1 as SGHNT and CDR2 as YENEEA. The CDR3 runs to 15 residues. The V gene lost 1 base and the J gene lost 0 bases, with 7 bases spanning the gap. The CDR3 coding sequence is TGTGCCAGCAGCTTAGTAGCGACCTCCTACAATGAGCAGTTCTTC. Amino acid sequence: CASSLVATSYNEQFF.

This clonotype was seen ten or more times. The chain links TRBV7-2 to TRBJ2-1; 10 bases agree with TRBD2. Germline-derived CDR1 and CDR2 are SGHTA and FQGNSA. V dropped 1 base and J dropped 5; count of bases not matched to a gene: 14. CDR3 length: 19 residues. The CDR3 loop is CASSLGLAGAGLQNNEQFF. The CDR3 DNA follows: TGTGCCAGCAGCTTAGGTCTAGCGGGAGCTGGGTTGCAAAACAATGAGCAGTTCTTC.

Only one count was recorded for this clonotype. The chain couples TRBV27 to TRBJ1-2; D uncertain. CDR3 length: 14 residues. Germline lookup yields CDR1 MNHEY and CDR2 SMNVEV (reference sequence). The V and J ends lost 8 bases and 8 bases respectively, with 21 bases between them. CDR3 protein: CASAYLGSGEGYTF. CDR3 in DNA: TGTGCCAGCGCCTACCTCGGCTCCGGGGAGGGCTACACCTTC.

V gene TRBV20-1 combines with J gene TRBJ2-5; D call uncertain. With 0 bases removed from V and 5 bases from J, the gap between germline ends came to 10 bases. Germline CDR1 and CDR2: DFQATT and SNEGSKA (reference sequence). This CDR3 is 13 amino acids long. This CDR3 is CSARDTHPETQYF. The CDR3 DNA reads TGCAGTGCTAGAGATACCCACCCGGAGACCCAGTACTTC.

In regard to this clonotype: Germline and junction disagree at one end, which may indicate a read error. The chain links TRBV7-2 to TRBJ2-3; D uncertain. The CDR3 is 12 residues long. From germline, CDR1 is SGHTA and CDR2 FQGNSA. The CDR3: CVSSLALDTQYF. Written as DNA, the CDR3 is TGTGTCAGCAGCTTAGCTCTAGATACGCAGTATTTT.

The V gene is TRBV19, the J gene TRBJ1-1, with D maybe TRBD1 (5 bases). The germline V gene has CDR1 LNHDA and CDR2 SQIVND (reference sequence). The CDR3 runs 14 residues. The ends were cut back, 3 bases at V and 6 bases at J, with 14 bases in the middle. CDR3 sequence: CASSIGGSGAEAFF. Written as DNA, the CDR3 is TGTGCCAGTAGTATCGGGGGGTCCGGGGCTGAAGCTTTCTTT.

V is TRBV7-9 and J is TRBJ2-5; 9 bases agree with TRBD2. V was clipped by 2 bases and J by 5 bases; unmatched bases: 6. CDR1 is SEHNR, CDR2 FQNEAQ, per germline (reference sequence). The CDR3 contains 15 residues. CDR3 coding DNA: TGTGCCAGCAGCTTATTAGCGGGAGTCAAGGAGACCCAGTACTTC. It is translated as CASSLLAGVKETQYF. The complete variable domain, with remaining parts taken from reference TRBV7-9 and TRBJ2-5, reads DTGVSQNPRHKITKRGQNVTFRCDPISEHNRLYWYRQTLGQGPEFLTYFQNEAQLEKSRLLSDRFSAERPKGSFSTLEIQRTEQGDSAMYLCASSLLAGVKETQYFGPGTRLLVL.

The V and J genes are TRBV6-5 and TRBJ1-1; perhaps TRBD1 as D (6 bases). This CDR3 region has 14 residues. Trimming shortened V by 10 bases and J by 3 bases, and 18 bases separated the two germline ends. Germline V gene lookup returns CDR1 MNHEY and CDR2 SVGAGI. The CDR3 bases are TGTGCCACCAGCTATCGGGGGCAGGACACTGAAGCTTTCTTT. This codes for CATSYRGQDTEAFF.

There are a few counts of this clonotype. The DNA of the CDR3 is TGTGCCAGCAGCCGGGGGTTCACTGAAGCTTTCTTT. Protein sequence: CASSRGFTEAFF. The rearrangement uses TRBV14 and TRBJ1-1; tentative D call: TRBD1 (5 bases). The CDR3 totals 12 residues. V lost 4 bases and J 4 bases, leaving 7 bases between the germline ends. CDR1 SGHDN and CDR2 FVKESK come from the germline V gene.

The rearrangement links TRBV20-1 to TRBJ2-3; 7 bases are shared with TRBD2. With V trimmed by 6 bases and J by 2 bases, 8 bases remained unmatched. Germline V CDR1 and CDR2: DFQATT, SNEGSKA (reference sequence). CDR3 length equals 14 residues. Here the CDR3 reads CSAPPLAFTDTQYF. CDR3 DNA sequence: TGCAGTGCCCCGCCACTAGCGTTCACAGATACGCAGTATTTT.

The CDR3 spells CASSLLGLPYNEQFF. DNA of the CDR3: TGTGCCAGCAGCTTACTAGGCCTTCCTTACAATGAGCAGTTCTTC. The J gene is TRBJ2-1, the V gene TRBV7-2, with D unclear. The germline gives CDR1 SGHTA, CDR2 FQGNSA. V lost 2 bases and J 4 bases, leaving 12 bases between the germline ends. The CDR3 has 15 amino acids.

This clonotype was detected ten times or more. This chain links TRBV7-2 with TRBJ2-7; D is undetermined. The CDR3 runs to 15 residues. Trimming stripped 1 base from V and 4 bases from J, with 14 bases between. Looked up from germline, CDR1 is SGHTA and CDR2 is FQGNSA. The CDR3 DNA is TGTGCCAGCAGCTTAGGCCGGGCCCGTATGTACGAGCAGTACTTC. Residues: CASSLGRARMYEQYF.

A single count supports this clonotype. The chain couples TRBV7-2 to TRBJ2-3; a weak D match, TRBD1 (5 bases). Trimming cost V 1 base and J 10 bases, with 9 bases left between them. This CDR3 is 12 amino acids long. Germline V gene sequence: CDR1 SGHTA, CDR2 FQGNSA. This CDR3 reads CASSLEGVAQYF. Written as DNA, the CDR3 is TGTGCCAGCAGCTTAGAAGGGGTAGCGCAGTATTTT.

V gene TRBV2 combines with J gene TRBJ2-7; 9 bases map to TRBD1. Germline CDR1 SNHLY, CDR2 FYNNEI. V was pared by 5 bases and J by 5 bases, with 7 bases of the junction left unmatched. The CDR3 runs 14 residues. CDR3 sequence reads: CASSQDRGLDEQYF. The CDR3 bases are TGTGCCAGCAGTCAGGACAGGGGTCTCGACGAGCAGTACTTC.

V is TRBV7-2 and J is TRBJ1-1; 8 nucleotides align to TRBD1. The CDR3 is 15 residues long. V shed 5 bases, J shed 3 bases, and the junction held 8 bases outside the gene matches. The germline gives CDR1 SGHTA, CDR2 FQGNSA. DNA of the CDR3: TGTGCCAGCAGCGGTAGGACAGGGAGGGACACTGAAGCTTTCTTT. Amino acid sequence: CASSGRTGRDTEAFF.

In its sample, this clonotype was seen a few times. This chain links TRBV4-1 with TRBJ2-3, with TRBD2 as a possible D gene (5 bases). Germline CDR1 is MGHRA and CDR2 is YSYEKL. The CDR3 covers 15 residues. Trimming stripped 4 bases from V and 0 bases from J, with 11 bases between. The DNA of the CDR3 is TGCGCCAGCAGCCTTTTCCCGGGGAGCACAGATACGCAGTATTTT. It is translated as CASSLFPGSTDTQYF.